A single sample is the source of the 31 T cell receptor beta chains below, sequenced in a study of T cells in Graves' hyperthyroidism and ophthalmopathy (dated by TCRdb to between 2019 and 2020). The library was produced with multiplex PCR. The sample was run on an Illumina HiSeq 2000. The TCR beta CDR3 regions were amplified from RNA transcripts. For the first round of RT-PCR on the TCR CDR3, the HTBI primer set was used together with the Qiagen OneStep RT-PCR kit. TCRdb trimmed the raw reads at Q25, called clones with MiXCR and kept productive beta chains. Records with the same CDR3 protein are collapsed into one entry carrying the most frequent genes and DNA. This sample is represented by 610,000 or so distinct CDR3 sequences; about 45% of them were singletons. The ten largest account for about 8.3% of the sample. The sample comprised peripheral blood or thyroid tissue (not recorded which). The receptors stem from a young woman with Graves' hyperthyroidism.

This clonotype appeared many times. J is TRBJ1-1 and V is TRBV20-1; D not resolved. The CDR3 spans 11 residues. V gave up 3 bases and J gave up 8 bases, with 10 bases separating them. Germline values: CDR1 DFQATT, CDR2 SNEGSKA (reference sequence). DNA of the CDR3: TGCAGTGCTAGTCGACCGTTAGAAGCTTTCTTT. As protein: CSASRPLEAFF.

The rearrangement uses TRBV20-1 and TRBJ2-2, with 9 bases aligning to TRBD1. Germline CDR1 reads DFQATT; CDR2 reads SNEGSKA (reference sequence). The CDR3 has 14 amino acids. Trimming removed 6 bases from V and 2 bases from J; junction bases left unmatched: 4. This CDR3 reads CSAGQGTNTGELFF. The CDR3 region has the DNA TGCAGTGCAGGACAGGGGACTAACACCGGGGAGCTGTTTTTT.

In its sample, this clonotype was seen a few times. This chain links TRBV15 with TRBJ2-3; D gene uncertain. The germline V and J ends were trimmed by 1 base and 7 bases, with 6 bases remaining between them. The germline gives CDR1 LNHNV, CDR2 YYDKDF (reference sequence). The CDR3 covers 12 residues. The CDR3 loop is CATSRAGHTQYF. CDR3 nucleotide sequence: TGTGCCACCAGCAGAGCTGGACATACGCAGTATTTT.

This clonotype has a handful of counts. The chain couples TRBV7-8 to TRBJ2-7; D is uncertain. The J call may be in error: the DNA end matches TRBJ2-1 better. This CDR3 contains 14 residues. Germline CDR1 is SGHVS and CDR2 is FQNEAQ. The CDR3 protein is CASSLEVASNEQFF. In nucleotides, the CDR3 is TGTGCCAGCAGCTTAGAAGTCGCCAGCAATGAGCAGTTCTTC.

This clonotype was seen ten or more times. CDR3 sequence: CASSLTGGEGTGELFF. The CDR3 DNA reads as TGTGCCAGCAGCTTAACAGGAGGGGAGGGGACCGGGGAGCTGTTTTTT. The chain carries TRBV7-3 and TRBJ2-2, with TRBD2 matching 7 bases. Germline CDR1 SGHTA, CDR2 FQGTGA. This CDR3 contains 16 residues. The J segment lost 5 bases and the V segment lost 0 bases, leaving 6 bases of the junction unmatched.

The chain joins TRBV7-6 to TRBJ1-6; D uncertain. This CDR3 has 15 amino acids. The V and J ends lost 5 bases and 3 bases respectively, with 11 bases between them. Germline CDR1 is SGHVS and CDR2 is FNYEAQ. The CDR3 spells CASSGGWGYNSPLHF. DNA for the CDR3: TGTGCCAGCAGCGGAGGGTGGGGCTATAATTCACCCCTCCACTTT.

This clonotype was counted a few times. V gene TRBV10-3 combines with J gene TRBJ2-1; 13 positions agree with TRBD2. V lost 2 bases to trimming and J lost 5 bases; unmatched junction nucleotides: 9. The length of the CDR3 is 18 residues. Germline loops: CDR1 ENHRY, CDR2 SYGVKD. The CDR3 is CAISEQLGLAGVDNEQFF. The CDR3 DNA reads TGTGCCATCAGTGAGCAACTAGGACTAGCGGGAGTCGACAATGAGCAGTTCTTC.

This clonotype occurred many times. As DNA, the CDR3 is TGTGCCAGCAGCCAAGATCTGGACAGCACTGAAGCTTTCTTT. It is translated as CASSQDLDSTEAFF. The V and J genes are TRBV4-2 and TRBJ1-1, with D possibly being TRBD1 (6 bases). The CDR3 sequence is 14 residues long. Germline V gives CDR1 LGHNA, CDR2 YNFKEQ. Trimming cost V 0 bases and J 4 bases, with 9 bases left between them.

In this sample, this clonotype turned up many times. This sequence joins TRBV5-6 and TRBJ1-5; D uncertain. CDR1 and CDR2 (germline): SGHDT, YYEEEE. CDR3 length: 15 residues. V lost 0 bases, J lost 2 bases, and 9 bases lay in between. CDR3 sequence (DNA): TGTGCCAGCAGCTTGGCCCAGGCGGGCAATCAGCCCCAGCATTTT. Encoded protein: CASSLAQAGNQPQHF.

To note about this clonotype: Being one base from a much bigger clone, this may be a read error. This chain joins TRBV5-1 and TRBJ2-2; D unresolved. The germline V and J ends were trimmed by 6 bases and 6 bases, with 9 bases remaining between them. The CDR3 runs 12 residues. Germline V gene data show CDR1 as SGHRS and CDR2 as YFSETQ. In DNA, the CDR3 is TGCGCCAGCAACTCCCAACCCGGGGAGCTGTTTTTT. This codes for CASNSQPGELFF.

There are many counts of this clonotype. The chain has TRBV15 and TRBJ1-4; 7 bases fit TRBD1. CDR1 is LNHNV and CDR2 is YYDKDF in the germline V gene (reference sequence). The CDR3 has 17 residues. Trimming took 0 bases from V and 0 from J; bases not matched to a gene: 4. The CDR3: CATSRDLGTATNEKLFF. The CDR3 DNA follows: TGTGCCACCAGCAGAGATCTGGGGACAGCAACTAATGAAAAACTGTTTTTT. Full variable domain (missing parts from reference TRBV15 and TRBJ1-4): DAMVIQNPRYQVTQFGKPVTLSCSQTLNHNVMYWYQQKSSQAPKLLFHYYDKDFNNEADTPDNFQSRRPNTSFCFLDIRSPGLGDTAMYLCATSRDLGTATNEKLFFGSGTQLSVL.

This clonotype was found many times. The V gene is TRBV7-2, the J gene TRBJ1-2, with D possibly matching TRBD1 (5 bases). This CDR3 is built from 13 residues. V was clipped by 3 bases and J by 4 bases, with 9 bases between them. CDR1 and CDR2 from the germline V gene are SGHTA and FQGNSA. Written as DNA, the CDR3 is TGTGCCAGCAGCTTGGTGGGGGGCTATGGCTACACCTTC. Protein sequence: CASSLVGGYGYTF.

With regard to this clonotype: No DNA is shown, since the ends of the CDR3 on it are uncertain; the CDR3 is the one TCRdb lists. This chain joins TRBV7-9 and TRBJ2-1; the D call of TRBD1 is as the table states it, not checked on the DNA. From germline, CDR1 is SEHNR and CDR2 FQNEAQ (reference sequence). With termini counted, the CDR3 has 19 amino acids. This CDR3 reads CASSIYLCSVRQGGNEQFF.

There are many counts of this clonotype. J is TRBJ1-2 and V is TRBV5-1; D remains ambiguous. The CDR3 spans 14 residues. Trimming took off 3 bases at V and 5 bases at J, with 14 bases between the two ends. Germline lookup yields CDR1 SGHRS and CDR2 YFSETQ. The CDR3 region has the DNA TGCGCCAGCAGCTGGGATTGGTCAGAATATGGCTACACCTTC. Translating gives CASSWDWSEYGYTF.

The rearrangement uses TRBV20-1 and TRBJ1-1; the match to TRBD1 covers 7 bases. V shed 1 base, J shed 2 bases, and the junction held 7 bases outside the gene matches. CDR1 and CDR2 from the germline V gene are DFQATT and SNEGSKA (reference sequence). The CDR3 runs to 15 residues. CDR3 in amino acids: CSARATGNSNTEAFF. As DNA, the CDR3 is TGCAGTGCTAGAGCGACAGGGAATAGTAACACTGAAGCTTTCTTT.

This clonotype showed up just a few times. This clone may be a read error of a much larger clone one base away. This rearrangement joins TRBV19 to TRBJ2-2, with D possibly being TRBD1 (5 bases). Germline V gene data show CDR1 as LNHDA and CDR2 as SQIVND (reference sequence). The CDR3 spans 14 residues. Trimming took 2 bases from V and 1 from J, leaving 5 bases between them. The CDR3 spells CASSITGNTGELFF. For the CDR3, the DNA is TGTGCCAGTAGTATAACAGGGAACACCGGGGAGCTGTTTTTT.

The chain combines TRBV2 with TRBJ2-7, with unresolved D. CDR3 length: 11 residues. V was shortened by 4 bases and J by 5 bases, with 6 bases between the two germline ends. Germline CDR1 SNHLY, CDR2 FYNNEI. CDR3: CASSVGHEQYF. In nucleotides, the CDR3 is TGTGCCAGCAGTGTGGGCCACGAGCAGTACTTC.

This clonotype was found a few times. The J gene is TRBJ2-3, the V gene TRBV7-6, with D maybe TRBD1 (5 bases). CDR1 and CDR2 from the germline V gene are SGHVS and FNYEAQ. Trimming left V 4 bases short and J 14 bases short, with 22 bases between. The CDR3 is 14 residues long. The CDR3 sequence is CASSSPGRHYQLYF. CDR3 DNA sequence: TGTGCCAGCAGCTCCCCAGGGCGCCACTATCAGCTGTATTTT.

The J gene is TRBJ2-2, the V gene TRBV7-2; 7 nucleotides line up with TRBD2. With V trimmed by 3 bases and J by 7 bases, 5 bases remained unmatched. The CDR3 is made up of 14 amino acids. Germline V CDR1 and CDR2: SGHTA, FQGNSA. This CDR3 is CASSFSREGGELFF. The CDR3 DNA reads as TGTGCCAGCAGCTTTAGCAGGGAGGGCGGGGAGCTGTTTTTT.

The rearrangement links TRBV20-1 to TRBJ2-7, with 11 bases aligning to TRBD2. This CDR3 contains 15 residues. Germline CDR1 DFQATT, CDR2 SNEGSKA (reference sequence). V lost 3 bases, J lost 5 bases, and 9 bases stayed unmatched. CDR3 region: CSASATSGSLDEQYF. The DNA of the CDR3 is TGCAGTGCTAGCGCCACTAGCGGGAGTCTTGACGAGCAGTACTTC.

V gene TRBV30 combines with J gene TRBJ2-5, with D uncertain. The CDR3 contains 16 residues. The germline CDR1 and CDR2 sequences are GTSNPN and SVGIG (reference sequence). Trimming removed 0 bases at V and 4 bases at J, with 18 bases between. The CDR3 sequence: CAWSVLSGLSGETQYF. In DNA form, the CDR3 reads TGTGCCTGGAGTGTACTATCGGGTTTGTCCGGAGAGACCCAGTACTTC.

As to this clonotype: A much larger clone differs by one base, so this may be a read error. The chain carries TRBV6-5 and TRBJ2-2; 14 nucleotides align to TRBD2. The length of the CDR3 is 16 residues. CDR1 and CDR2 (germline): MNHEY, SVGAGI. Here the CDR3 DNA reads TGTGCCAGCAGTGGCGGACTAGCGGGAGGTACCGGGGAGCTGGTTTTT. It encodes CASSGGLAGGTGELVF.

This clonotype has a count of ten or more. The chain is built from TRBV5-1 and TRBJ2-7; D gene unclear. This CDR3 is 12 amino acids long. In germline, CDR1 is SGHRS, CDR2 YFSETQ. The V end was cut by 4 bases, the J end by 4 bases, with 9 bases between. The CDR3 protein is CASSGEGYEQYF. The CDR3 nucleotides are TGCGCCAGCAGCGGCGAAGGTTACGAGCAGTACTTC. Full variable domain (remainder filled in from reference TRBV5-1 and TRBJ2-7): KAGVTQTPRYLIKTRGQQVTLSCSPISGHRSVSWYQQTPGQGLQFLFEYFSETQRNKGNFPGRFSGRQFSNSRSEMNVSTLELGDSALYLCASSGEGYEQYFGPGTRLTVT.

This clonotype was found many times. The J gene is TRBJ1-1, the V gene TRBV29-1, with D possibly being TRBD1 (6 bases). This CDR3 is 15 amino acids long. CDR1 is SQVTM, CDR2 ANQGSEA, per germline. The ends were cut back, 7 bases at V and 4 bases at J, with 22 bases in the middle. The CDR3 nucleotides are TGCAGCGCCCACACGGGGGGGGCGCGGTTCACTGAAGCTTTCTTT. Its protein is CSAHTGGARFTEAFF.

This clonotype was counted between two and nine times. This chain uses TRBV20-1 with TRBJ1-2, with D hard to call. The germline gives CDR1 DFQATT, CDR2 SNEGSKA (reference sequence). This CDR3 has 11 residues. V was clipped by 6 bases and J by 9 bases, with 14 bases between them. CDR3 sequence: CSALATQRYTF. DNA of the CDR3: TGCAGTGCCCTGGCGACACAGCGCTACACCTTC.

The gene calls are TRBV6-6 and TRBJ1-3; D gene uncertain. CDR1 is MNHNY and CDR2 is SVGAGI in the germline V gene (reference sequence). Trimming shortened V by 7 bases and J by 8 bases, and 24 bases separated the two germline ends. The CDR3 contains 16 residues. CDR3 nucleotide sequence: TGTGCCAGCACCGAGGTTCGATCCAACTATGGCTACACCATATATTTT. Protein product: CASTEVRSNYGYTIYF.

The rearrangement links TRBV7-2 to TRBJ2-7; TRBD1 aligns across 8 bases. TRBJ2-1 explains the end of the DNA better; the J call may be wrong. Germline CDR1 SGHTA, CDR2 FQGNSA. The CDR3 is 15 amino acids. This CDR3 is CASSLGQGSYNEQFF. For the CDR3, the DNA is TGTGCCAGCAGCTTAGGACAGGGGTCCTACAATGAGCAGTTCTTC.

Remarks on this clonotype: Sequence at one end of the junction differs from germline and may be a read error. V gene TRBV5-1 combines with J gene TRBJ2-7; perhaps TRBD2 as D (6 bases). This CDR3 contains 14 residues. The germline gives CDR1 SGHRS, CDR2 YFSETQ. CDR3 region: CAGSSGRGLDEQCF. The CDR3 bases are TGCGCCGGCAGCAGCGGGCGGGGACTTGACGAGCAGTGCTTC. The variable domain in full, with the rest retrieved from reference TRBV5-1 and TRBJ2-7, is KAGVTQTPRYLIKTRGQQVTLSCSPISGHRSVSWYQQTPGQGLQFLFEYFSETQRNKGNFPGRFSGRQFSNSRSEMNVSTLELGDSALYLCAGSSGRGLDEQCFGPGTRLTVT.

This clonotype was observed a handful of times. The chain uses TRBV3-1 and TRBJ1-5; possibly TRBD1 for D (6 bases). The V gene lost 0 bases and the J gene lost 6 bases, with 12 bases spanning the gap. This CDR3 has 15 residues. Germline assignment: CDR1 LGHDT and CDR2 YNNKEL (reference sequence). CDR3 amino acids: CASSQDGQGFQPQHF. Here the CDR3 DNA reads TGTGCCAGCAGCCAAGATGGGCAGGGGTTTCAGCCCCAGCATTTT. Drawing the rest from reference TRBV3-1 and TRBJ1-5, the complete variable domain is DTAVSQTPKYLVTQMGNDKSIKCEQNLGHDTMYWYKQDSKKFLKIMFSYNNKELIINETVPNRFSPKSPDKAHLNLHINSLELGDSAVYFCASSQDGQGFQPQHFGDGTRLSIL.

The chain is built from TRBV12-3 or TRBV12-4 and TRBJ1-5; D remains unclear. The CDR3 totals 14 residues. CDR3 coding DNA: TGTGCTAGTGGTTTATTAGTGGGAAATCAGCCCCAGCATTTT. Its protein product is CASGLLVGNQPQHF.

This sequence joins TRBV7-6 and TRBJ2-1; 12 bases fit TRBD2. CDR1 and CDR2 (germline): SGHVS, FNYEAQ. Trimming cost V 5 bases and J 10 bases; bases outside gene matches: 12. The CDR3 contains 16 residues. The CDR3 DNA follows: TGTGCCAGCAGCGATCTAGCGGGAGGGCCCGTCCGGGAGCAGTTCTTC. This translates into CASSDLAGGPVREQFF.